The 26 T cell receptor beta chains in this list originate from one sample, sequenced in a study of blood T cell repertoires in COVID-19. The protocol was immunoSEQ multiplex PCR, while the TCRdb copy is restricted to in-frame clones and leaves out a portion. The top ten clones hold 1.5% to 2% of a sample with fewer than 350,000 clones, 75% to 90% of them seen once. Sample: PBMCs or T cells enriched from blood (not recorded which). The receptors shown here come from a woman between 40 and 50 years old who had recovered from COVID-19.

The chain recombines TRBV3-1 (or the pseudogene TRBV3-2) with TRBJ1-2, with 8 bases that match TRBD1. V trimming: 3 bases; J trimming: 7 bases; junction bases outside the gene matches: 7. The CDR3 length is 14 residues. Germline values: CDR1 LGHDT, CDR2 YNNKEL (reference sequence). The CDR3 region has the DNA TGTGCCAGCAGCCATCTCGGGACAGGAGGTGGCTACACCTTC. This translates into CASSHLGTGGGYTF.

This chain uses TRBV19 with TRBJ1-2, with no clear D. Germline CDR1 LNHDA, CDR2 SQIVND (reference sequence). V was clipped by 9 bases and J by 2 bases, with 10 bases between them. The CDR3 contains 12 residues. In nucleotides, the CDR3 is TGTGCCAGCGAGCTCAGGAACTATGGCTACACCTTC. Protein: CASELRNYGYTF. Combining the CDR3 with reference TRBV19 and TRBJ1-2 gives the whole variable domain DGGITQSPKYLFRKEGQNVTLSCEQNLNHDAMYWYRQDPGQGLRLIYYSQIVNDFQKGDIAEGYSVSREKKESFPLTVTSAQKNPTAFYLCASELRNYGYTFGSGTRLTVV.

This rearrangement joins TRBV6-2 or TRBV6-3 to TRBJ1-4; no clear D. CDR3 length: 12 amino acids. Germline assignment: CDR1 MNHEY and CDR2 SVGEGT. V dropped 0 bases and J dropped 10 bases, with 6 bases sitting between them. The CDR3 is CASSYSYRKLFF. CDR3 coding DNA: TGTGCCAGCAGTTACTCGTACAGAAAACTGTTTTTT.

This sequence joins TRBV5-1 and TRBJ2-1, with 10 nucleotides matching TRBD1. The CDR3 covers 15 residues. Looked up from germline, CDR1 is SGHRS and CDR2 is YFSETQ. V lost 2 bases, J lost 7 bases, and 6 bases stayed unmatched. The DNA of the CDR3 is TGCGCCAGCAGCTTTACGGGACAGGGGTGGAATGAGCAGTTCTTC. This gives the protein CASSFTGQGWNEQFF.

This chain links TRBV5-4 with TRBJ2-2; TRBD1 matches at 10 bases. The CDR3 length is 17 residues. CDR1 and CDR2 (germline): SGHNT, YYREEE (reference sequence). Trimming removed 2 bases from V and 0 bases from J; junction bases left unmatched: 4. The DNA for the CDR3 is TGTGCCAGCAGCTTAGGGACAGGGGTTCCGAACACCGGGGAGCTGTTTTTT. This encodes CASSLGTGVPNTGELFF.

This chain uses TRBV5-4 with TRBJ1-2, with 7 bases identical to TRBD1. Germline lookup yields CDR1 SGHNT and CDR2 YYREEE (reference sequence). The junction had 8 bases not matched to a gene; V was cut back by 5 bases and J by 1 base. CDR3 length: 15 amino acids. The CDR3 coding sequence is TGTGCCAGCAGTTATGGACAGGCCGATAACTATGGCTACACCTTC. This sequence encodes CASSYGQADNYGYTF.

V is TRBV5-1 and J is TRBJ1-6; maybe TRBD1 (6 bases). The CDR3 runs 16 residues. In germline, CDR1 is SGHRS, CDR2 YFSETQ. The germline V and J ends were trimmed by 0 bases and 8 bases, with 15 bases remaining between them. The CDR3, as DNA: TGCGCCAGCAGCTTGGATGGCAGGGGTAAGGATTCACCCCTCCACTTT. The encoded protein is CASSLDGRGKDSPLHF. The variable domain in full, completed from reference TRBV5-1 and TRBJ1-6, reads KAGVTQTPRYLIKTRGQQVTLSCSPISGHRSVSWYQQTPGQGLQFLFEYFSETQRNKGNFPGRFSGRQFSNSRSEMNVSTLELGDSALYLCASSLDGRGKDSPLHFGNGTRLTVT.

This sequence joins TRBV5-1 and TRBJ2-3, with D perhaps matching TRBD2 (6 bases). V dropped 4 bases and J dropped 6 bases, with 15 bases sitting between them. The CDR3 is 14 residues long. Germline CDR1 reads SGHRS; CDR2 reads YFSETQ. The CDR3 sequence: CASSPLGGEDTQYF. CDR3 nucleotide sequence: TGCGCCAGCAGCCCCCTTGGCGGGGAGGATACGCAGTATTTT.

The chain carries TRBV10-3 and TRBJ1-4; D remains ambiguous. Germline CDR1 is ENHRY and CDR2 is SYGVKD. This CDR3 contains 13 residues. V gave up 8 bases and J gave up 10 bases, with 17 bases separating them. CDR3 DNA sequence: TGTGCCATCTTGGACCCCGGGATGGGAAAACTGTTTTTT. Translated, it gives CAILDPGMGKLFF.

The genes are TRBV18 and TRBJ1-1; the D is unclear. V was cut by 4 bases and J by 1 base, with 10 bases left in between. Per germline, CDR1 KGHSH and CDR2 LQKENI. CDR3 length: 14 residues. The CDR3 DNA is TGTGCCAGCTCACTAACGAGTCGGAACACTGAAGCTTTCTTT. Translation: CASSLTSRNTEAFF.

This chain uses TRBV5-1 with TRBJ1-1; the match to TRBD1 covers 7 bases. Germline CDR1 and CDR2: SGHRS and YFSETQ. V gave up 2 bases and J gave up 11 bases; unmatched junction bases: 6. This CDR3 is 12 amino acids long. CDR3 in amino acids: CASSFTGDWAFF. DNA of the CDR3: TGCGCCAGCAGCTTCACAGGGGACTGGGCTTTCTTT.

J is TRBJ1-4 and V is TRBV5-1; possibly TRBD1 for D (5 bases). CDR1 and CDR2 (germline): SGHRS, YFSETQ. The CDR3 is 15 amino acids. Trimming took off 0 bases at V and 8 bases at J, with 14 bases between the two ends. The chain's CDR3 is CASSLGTGRGEKLFF. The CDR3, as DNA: TGCGCCAGCAGCTTGGGGACGGGGAGGGGCGAAAAACTGTTTTTT.

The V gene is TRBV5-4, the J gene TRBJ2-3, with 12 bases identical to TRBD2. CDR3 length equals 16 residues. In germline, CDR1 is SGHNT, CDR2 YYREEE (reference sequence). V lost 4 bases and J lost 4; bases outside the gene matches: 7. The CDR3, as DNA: TGTGCCAGCAGCAAGACTAGCGGGAGATTCGCAGATACGCAGTATTTT. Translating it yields CASSKTSGRFADTQYF.

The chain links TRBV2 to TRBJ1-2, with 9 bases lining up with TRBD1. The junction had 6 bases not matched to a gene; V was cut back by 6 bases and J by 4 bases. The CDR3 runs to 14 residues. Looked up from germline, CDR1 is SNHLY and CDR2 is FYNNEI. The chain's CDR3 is CASSEQGAVYGYTF. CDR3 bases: TGTGCCAGCAGCGAACAGGGGGCGGTCTATGGCTACACCTTC.

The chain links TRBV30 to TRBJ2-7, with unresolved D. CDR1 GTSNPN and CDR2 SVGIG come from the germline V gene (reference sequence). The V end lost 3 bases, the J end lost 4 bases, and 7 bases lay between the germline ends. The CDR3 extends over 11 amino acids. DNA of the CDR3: TGTGCCTGGAGCCCAGGATACGAGCAGTACTTC. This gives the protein CAWSPGYEQYF.

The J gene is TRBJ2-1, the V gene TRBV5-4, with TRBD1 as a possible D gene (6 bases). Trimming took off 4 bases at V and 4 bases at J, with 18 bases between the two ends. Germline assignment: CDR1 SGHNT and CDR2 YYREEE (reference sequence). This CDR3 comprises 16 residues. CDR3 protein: CASSPSGAASYNEQFF. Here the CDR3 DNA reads TGTGCCAGCAGCCCCTCAGGGGCCGCCTCTTACAATGAGCAGTTCTTC.

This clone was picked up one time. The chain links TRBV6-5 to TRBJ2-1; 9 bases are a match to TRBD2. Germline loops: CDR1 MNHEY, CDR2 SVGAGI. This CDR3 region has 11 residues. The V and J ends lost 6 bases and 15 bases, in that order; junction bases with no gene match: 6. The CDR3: CASRISGSSFF. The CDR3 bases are TGTGCCAGCAGGATTAGCGGGAGTTCGTTCTTC.

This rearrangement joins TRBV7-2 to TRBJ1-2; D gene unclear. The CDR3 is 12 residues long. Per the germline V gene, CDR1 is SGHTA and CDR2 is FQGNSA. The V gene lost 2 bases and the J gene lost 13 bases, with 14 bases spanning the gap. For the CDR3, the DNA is TGTGCCAGCAGCTTACAGGCCCTCGTGGTCACCTTC. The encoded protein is CASSLQALVVTF.

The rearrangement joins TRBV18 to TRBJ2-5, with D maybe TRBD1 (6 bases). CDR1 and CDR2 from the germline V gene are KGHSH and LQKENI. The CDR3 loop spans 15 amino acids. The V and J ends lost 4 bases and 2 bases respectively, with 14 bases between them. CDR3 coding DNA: TGTGCCAGCTCACATAGACAGGAGTATCAAGAGACCCAGTACTTC. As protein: CASSHRQEYQETQYF.

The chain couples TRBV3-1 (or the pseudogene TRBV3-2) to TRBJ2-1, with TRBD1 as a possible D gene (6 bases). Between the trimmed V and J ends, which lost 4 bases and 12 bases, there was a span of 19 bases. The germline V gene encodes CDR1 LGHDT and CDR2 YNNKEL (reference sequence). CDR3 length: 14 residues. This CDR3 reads CASSPTRIQGTQFF. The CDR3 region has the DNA TGTGCCAGCAGCCCAACTAGGATACAGGGTACGCAGTTCTTC.

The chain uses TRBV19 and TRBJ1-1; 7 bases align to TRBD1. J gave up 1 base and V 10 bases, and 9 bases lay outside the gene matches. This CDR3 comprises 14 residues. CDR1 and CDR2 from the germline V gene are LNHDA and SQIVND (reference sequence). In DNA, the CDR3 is TGTGCCACCCACCTAGGGGGCTCGAACACTGAAGCTTTCTTT. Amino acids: CATHLGGSNTEAFF.

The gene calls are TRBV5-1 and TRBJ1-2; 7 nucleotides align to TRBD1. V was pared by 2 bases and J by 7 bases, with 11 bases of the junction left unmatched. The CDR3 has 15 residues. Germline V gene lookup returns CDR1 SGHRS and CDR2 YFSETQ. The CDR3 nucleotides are TGCGCCAGCAGCTTAGATGGACAGGTTGTGGGTGGCTACACCTTC. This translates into CASSLDGQVVGGYTF.

CDR3 sequence (DNA): TGCAGCGTTGGGGGGTCGGGGAGGACTGAAGCTTTCTTT. It codes for CSVGGSGRTEAFF. The J gene is TRBJ1-1, the V gene TRBV29-1, with D perhaps TRBD1 (5 bases). The germline V gene encodes CDR1 SQVTM and CDR2 ANQGSEA. There are 13 residues in the CDR3. The V gene lost 4 bases and the J gene lost 5 bases, with 14 bases spanning the gap. The whole variable domain, filled in from reference TRBV29-1 and TRBJ1-1, reads SAVISQKPSRDICQRGTSLTIQCQVDSQVTMMFWYRQQPGQSLTLIATANQGSEATYESGFVIDKFPISRPNLTFSTLTVSNMSPEDSSIYLCSVGGSGRTEAFFGQGTRLTVV.

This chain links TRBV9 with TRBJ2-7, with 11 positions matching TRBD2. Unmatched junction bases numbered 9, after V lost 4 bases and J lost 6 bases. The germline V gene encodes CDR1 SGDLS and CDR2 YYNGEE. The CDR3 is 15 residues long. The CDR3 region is CASSTEPGLAVEQYF. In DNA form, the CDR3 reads TGTGCCAGCAGCACAGAACCGGGACTAGCGGTCGAGCAGTACTTC.

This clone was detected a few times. DNA of the CDR3: TGTGCCAGTAAGAGGTCCAGGGAGGGGTATGGCTACACCTTC. The encoded protein is CASKRSREGYGYTF. The chain is built from TRBV2 and TRBJ1-2; D possibly corresponds to TRBD1 (5 bases). The CDR3 totals 14 residues. The V gene lost 9 bases and the J gene lost 5 bases, with 19 bases spanning the gap. Germline lookup yields CDR1 SNHLY and CDR2 FYNNEI.

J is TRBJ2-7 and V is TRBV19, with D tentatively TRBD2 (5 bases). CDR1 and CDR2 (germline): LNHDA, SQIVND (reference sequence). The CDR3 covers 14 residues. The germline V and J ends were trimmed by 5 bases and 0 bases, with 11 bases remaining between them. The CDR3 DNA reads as TGTGCCAGTAGTGTTCTAGCTGACTCCTACGAGCAGTACTTC. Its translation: CASSVLADSYEQYF.